These 22 T cell receptor beta chains originate from one sample sequenced in a study of blood T cell repertoires in COVID-19. Sequenced by immunoSEQ multiplex PCR; TCRdb stores in-frame clones only, minus some. The sample contains fewer than 300,000 clones, 80% to 85% of which appear only once. The sample consisted of PBMCs or T cells enriched from blood (not recorded which). The origin of the receptors is a man aged 35-49 years who had been exposed to COVID-19.

The V and J genes are TRBV19 and TRBJ2-3; D may be TRBD2 (5 bases). V was trimmed by 3 bases and J by 5 bases, leaving 12 bases between them. The length of the CDR3 is 14 residues. Germline CDR1 is LNHDA and CDR2 is SQIVND (reference sequence). The CDR3 reads CASSIDRRIDTQYF. CDR3 nucleotide sequence: TGTGCCAGTAGTATTGATCGGAGGATAGATACGCAGTATTTT.

This clone was counted ten times or more. The V and J genes are TRBV2 and TRBJ1-4; 7 bases line up with TRBD1. The V gene's germline CDR1 is SNHLY and CDR2 FYNNEI. The CDR3 consists of 11 residues. The trim removed 6 bases at V and 14 bases at J, leaving 6 bases unmatched. The DNA for the CDR3 is TGTGCCAGCAGAGGGGGCGGACGGCTGTTTTTT. Translation: CASRGGGRLFF.

The sample holds one count of this clone. Relative to the germline gene, one junction end is altered; a read error may explain this. The rearrangement uses TRBV27 and TRBJ2-7; TRBD1 is a possible D gene (6 bases). Germline CDR1 and CDR2: MNHEY and SMNVEV (reference sequence). This CDR3 region has 12 residues. The CDR3 nucleotides are TGTGCCAGCAGTCCCAGGCAGGGGATGGCTAAGTTC. Protein product: CASSPRQGMAKF.

The rearrangement joins TRBV29-1 to TRBJ2-3; D may be TRBD2 (5 bases). Germline CDR1 is SQVTM and CDR2 is ANQGSEA. This CDR3 spans 15 amino acids. V was cut by 7 bases and J by 0 bases, with 17 bases left in between. CDR3 in DNA: TGCAGCGCAAAGCGGTCTTCCTCTAGCACAGATACGCAGTATTTT. It specifies CSAKRSSSSTDTQYF.

The V gene is TRBV7-9, the J gene TRBJ1-5, with D hard to call. This CDR3 has 12 residues. Per the germline V gene, CDR1 is SEHNR and CDR2 is FQNEAQ (reference sequence). Trimming removed 5 bases at V and 6 bases at J, with 8 bases between. In nucleotides, the CDR3 is TGTGCCAGCAGCCTTCACGGTCAGCCCCAGCATTTT. It yields the protein CASSLHGQPQHF. The full variable domain, rest sourced from reference TRBV7-9 and TRBJ1-5, is DTGVSQNPRHKITKRGQNVTFRCDPISEHNRLYWYRQTLGQGPEFLTYFQNEAQLEKSRLLSDRFSAERPKGSFSTLEIQRTEQGDSAMYLCASSLHGQPQHFGDGTRLSIL.

This chain connects TRBV7-9 to TRBJ1-2; D ambiguous. V was clipped by 5 bases and J by 8 bases, with 9 bases between them. This CDR3 region has 11 residues. The germline V gene encodes CDR1 SEHNR and CDR2 FQNEAQ (reference sequence). This chain's CDR3 is CASSRLEGYTF. CDR3 nucleotides: TGTGCCAGCAGCCGACTTGAGGGCTACACCTTC.

This sequence joins TRBV19 and TRBJ2-7, with D maybe TRBD1 (7 bases). The germline gives CDR1 LNHDA, CDR2 SQIVND (reference sequence). The CDR3 loop spans 14 amino acids. The V gene lost 6 bases and the J gene lost 3 bases, with 15 bases spanning the gap. The CDR3 reads CASSTWRDSYEQYF. The CDR3 DNA is TGTGCCAGTAGCACGTGGCGGGACAGCTACGAGCAGTACTTC.

The CDR3 loop reads CAITRDSFNYGYTF. CDR3 DNA: TGTGCCATCACCCGGGACAGCTTCAACTATGGCTACACCTTC. This chain connects TRBV10-3 to TRBJ1-2; 7 positions match TRBD1. Losses at the gene ends were 7 bases for V and 2 bases for J; bases not matched to a gene: 7. The CDR3 consists of 14 residues. Germline loops: CDR1 ENHRY, CDR2 SYGVKD.

DNA of the CDR3: TGTGCCAGCAGCTTAACTACAGCCCCGGCCTCTGGGGCCAACGTCCTGACTTTC. As protein: CASSLTTAPASGANVLTF. The chain recombines TRBV7-3 with TRBJ2-6; D is uncertain. Trimming stripped 0 bases from V and 0 bases from J, with 12 bases between. The CDR3 sequence is 18 residues long. Germline V gives CDR1 SGHTA, CDR2 FQGTGA.

This sequence joins TRBV29-1 and TRBJ1-4, with TRBD1 as a possible D gene (5 bases). V lost 0 bases and J lost 3, with 17 bases in between. Looked up from germline, CDR1 is SQVTM and CDR2 is ANQGSEA. This CDR3 is built from 17 residues. The CDR3 loop reads CSVEDKWWGVANEKLFF. The DNA of the CDR3 is TGCAGCGTTGAAGATAAATGGTGGGGGGTGGCTAATGAAAAACTGTTTTTT.

This chain joins TRBV6-5 and TRBJ1-5; TRBD1 agrees at 7 bases. Germline V CDR1 and CDR2: MNHEY, SVGAGI. The junction had 11 bases not matched to a gene; V was cut back by 3 bases and J by 6 bases. The CDR3 spans 16 residues. The CDR3 nucleotides are TGTGCCAGCAGTTATCTCGCCGGGACAGATAGTCAGCCCCAGCATTTT. Encoded protein: CASSYLAGTDSQPQHF.

The chain employs TRBV6-5 and TRBJ2-7, with a tentative D call TRBD1 (5 bases). The CDR3 consists of 15 residues. Germline-derived CDR1 and CDR2 are MNHEY and SVGAGI. The V gene lost 2 bases and the J gene lost 2 bases, with 13 bases spanning the gap. CDR3 nucleotide sequence: TGTGCCAGCAGTTACAACCGACAGTCACCCTACGAGCAGTACTTC. This sequence encodes CASSYNRQSPYEQYF.

This rearrangement joins TRBV6-5 to TRBJ2-1, with TRBD2 as a possible D gene (6 bases). Germline assignment: CDR1 MNHEY and CDR2 SVGAGI. CDR3 length: 15 amino acids. V was trimmed by 0 bases and J by 12 bases, leaving 18 bases between them. The CDR3 is CASSYSRWGGMGQFF. CDR3 bases: TGTGCCAGCAGTTACTCGAGGTGGGGCGGGATGGGGCAGTTCTTC.

V usage is TRBV25-1 and J usage is TRBJ2-5; TRBD1 matches 7 bases. The length of the CDR3 is 16 residues. After removal of 2 bases from V and 0 bases from J, the junction contained 6 bases not matched to a gene. Germline values: CDR1 MGHDK, CDR2 SYGVNS. This CDR3 reads CASSEKQGWYQETQYF. As DNA, the CDR3 is TGTGCCAGCAGTGAAAAACAGGGGTGGTACCAAGAGACCCAGTACTTC.

The V call is TRBV25-1, the J call TRBJ1-2; the D is unclear. This CDR3 spans 15 amino acids. Germline V CDR1 and CDR2: MGHDK, SYGVNS. V was shortened by 2 bases and J by 2 bases, with 12 bases between the two germline ends. CDR3 amino acids: CASSEGRGGNYGYTF. In nucleotides, the CDR3 is TGTGCCAGCAGTGAAGGACGGGGAGGGAACTATGGCTACACCTTC.

V gene TRBV14 combines with J gene TRBJ2-3; D perhaps matches TRBD1 (5 bases). CDR3 size: 17 residues. Germline CDR1 is SGHDN and CDR2 is FVKESK. V lost 3 bases, J lost 3 bases, and 19 bases lay in between. The CDR3 is CASSHLMAGKGTDTQYF. The CDR3 DNA sequence: TGTGCCAGCAGCCACCTAATGGCAGGGAAGGGGACAGATACGCAGTATTTT.

This chain joins TRBV5-1 and TRBJ1-4; the match to TRBD1 covers 10 bases. Unmatched junction bases numbered 11, after V lost 5 bases and J lost 7 bases. The CDR3 sequence is 16 residues long. The V gene's germline CDR1 is SGHRS and CDR2 YFSETQ. CDR3 residues: CASSTADRGKVEKLFF. The CDR3 nucleotides are TGCGCCAGCAGTACCGCGGACAGGGGGAAAGTTGAAAAACTGTTTTTT. Together with reference TRBV5-1 and TRBJ1-4, the CDR3 gives the full variable domain: KAGVTQTPRYLIKTRGQQVTLSCSPISGHRSVSWYQQTPGQGLQFLFEYFSETQRNKGNFPGRFSGRQFSNSRSEMNVSTLELGDSALYLCASSTADRGKVEKLFFGSGTQLSVL.

The rearrangement links TRBV28 to TRBJ2-7; 8 nucleotides agree with TRBD1. The CDR3 consists of 19 residues. CDR1 and CDR2 (germline): MDHEN, SYDVKM. Germline trimming cut 8 bases from V and 3 bases from J; bases unmatched to any gene: 24. CDR3 nucleotides: TGTGCCAGCCCTGGCACAGGGGGACAGCTAAGACCGGAGGGCTACGAGCAGTACTTC. Translated, it gives CASPGTGGQLRPEGYEQYF.

The chain couples TRBV27 to TRBJ2-2; 7 bases are shared with TRBD1. The CDR3 runs to 17 residues. The V and J ends lost 4 bases and 1 base, in that order; junction bases with no gene match: 9. CDR1 is MNHEY, CDR2 SMNVEV, per germline (reference sequence). This CDR3 reads CASSWRLDRRNTGELFF. The CDR3 DNA sequence: TGTGCCAGCAGTTGGCGACTGGACAGGAGGAACACCGGGGAGCTGTTTTTT.

This chain uses TRBV19 with TRBJ2-7, with 9 nucleotides matching TRBD1. The V segment lost 8 bases and the J segment 3 bases; nucleotides outside the gene matches: 8. The CDR3 length is 14 residues. Germline CDR1 reads LNHDA; CDR2 reads SQIVND (reference sequence). CDR3 in amino acids: CASDPTGQGYEQYF. CDR3 in DNA: TGTGCCAGTGACCCCACGGGACAGGGCTACGAGCAGTACTTC.

This rearrangement joins TRBV10-1 to TRBJ1-2; D perhaps matches TRBD1 (5 bases). Between the trimmed V and J ends, which lost 9 bases and 2 bases, there was a span of 13 bases. Germline V gives CDR1 WNHNN, CDR2 SYGVQD (reference sequence). The CDR3 spans 13 residues. This chain's CDR3 is CASEGRGNYGYTF. Written as DNA, the CDR3 is TGCGCCAGTGAGGGGAGGGGAAACTATGGCTACACCTTC.

The V call is TRBV5-1, the J call TRBJ1-6; a possible D gene is TRBD1 (5 bases). From germline, CDR1 is SGHRS and CDR2 YFSETQ. The germline V and J ends were trimmed by 0 bases and 6 bases, with 10 bases remaining between them. The CDR3 runs to 15 residues. The CDR3 coding sequence is TGCGCCAGCAGCTTGGAGCGTCAGGGTAATTCACCCCTCCACTTT. Its translation is CASSLERQGNSPLHF.